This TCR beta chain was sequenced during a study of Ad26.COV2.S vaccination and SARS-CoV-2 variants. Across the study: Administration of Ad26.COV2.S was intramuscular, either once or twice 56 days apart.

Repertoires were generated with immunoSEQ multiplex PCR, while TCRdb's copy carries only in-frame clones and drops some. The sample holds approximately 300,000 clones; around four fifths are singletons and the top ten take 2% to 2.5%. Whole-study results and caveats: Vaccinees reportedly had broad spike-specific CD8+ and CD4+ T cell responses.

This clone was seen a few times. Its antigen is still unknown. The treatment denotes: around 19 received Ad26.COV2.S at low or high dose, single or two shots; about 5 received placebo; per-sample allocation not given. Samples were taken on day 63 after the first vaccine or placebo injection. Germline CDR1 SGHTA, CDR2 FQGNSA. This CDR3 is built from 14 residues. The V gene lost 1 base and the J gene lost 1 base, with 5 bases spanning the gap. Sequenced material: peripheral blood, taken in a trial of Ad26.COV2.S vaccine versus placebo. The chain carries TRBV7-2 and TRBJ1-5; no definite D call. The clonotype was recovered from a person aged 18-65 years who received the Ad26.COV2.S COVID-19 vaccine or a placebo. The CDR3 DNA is TGTGCCAGCAGCTTAGTTGACAGCAATCAGCCCCAGCATTTT. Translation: CASSLVDSNQPQHF.